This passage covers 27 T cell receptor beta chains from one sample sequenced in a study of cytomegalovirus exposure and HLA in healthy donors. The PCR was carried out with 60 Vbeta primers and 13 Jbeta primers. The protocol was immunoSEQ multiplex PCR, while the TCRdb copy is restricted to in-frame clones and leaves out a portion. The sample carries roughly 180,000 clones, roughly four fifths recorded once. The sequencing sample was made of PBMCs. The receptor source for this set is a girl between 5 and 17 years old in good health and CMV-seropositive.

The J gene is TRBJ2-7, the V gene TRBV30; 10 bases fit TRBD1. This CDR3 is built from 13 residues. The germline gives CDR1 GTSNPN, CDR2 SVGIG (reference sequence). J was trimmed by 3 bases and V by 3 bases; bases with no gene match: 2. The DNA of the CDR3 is TGTGCCTGGAGGCGGGACAGGGGCTACGAGCAGTACTTC. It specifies CAWRRDRGYEQYF. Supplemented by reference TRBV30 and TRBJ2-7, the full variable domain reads SQTIHQWPATLVQPVGSPLSLECTVEGTSNPNLYWYRQAAGRGLQLLFYSVGIGQISSEVPQNLSASRPQDRQFILSSKKLLLSDSGFYLCAWRRDRGYEQYFGPGTRLTVT.

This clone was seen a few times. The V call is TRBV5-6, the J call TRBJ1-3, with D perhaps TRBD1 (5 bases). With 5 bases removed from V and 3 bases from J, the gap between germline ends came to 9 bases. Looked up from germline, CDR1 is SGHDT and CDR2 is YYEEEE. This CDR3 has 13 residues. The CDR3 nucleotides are TGTGCCAGCAGTCAGGGCTTTGGAAACACCATATATTTT. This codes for CASSQGFGNTIYF.

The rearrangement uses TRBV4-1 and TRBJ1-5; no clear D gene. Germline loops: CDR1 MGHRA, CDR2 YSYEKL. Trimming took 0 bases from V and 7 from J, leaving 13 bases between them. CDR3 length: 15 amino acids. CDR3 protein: CASSQDFGEFQPQHF. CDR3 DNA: TGCGCCAGCAGCCAAGACTTCGGGGAGTTCCAGCCCCAGCATTTT.

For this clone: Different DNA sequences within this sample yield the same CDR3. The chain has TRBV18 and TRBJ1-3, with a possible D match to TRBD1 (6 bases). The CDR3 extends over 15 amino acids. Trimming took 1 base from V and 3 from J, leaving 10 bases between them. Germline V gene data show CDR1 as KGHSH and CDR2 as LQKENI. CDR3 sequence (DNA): TGTGCCAGCTCACCACAACAGGGTAGTGGAAACACCATATATTTT. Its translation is CASSPQQGSGNTIYF. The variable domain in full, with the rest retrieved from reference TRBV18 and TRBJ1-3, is NAGVMQNPRHLVRRRGQEARLRCSPMKGHSHVYWYRQLPEEGLKFMVYLQKENIIDESGMPKERFSAEFPKEGPSILRIQQVVRGDSAAYFCASSPQQGSGNTIYFGEGSWLTVV.

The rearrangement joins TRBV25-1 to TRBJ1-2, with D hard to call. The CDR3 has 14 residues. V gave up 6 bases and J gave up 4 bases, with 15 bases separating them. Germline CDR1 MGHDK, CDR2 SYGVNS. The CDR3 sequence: CASRRENSAYGYTF. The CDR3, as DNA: TGTGCCAGCAGGAGAGAAAACAGTGCCTATGGCTACACCTTC.

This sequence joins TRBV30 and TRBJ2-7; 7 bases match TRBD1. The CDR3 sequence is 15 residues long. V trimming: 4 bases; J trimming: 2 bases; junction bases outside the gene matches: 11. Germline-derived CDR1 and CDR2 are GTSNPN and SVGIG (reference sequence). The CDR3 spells CAWTQRTGRPYEQYF. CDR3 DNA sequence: TGTGCCTGGACTCAAAGGACAGGAAGACCCTACGAGCAGTACTTC.

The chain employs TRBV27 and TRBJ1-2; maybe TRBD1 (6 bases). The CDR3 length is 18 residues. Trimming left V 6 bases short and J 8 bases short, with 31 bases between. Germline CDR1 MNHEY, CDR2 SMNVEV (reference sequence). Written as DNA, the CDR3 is TGTGCCAGCAGATTAAACAGACAGGAAAAACACCTAATGGGCGGCTACACCTTC. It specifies CASRLNRQEKHLMGGYTF.

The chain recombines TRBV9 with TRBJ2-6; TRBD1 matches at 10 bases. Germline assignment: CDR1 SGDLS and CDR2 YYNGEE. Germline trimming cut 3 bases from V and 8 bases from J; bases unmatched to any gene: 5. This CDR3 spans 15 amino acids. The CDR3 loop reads CASSGQGAKTNVLTF. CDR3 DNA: TGTGCCAGCAGCGGACAGGGGGCGAAAACCAACGTCCTGACTTTC.

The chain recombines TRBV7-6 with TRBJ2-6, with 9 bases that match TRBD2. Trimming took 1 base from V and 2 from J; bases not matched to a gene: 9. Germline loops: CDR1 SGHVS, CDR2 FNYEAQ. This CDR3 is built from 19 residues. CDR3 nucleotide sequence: TGTGCCAGCAGCTTAGTTGGGCGGGGGGGCTTTGCTGGGGCCAACGTCCTGACTTTC. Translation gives CASSLVGRGGFAGANVLTF. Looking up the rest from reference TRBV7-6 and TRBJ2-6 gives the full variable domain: GAGVSQSPRYKVTKRGQDVALRCDPISGHVSLYWYRQALGQGPEFLTYFNYEAQQDKSGLPNDRFSAERPEGSISTLTIQRTEQRDSAMYRCASSLVGRGGFAGANVLTFGAGSRLTVL.

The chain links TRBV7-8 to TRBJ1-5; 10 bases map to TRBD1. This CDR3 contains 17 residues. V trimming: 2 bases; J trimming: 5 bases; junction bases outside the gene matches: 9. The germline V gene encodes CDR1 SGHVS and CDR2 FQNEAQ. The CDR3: CASSLLPGQGFDQPQHF. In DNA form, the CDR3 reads TGTGCCAGCAGCTTACTCCCGGGACAGGGGTTTGATCAGCCCCAGCATTTT.

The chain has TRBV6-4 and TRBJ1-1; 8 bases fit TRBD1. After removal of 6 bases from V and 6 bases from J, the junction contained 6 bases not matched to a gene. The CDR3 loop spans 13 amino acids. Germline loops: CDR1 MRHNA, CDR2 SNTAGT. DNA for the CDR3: TGTGCCAGCAGGAGGACAGGGAGCGCTGAAGCTTTCTTT. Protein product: CASRRTGSAEAFF.

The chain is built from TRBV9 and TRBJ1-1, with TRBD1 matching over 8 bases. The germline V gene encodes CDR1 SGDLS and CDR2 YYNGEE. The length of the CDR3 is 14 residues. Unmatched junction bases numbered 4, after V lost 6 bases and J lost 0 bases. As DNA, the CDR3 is TGTGCCAGCACCCGACAGGGGTTGAACACTGAAGCTTTCTTT. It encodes CASTRQGLNTEAFF.

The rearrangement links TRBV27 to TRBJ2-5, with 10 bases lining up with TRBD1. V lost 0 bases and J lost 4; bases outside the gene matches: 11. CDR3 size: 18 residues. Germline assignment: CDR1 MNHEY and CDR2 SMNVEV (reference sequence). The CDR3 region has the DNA TGTGCCAGCAGTTTATCGGTTCGGGGGACAGGGGCAAGAGAGACCCAGTACTTC. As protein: CASSLSVRGTGARETQYF.

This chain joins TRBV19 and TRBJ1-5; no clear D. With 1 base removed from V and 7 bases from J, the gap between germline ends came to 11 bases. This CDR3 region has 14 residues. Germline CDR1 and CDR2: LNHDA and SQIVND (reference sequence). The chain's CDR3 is CASSIVRNPQPQHF. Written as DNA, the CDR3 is TGTGCCAGTAGTATAGTCAGGAATCCACAGCCCCAGCATTTT.

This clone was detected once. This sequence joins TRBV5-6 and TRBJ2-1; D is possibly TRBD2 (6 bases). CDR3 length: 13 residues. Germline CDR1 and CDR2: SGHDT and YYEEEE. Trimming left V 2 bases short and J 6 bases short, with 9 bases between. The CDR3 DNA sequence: TGTGCCAGCAGCTTTCGGAGGGCCAATGAGCAGTTCTTC. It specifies CASSFRRANEQFF.

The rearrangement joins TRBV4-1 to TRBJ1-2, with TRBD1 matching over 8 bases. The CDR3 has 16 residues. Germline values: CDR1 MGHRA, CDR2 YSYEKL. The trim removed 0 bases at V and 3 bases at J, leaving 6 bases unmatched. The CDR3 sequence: CASSQDPQTGDYGYTF. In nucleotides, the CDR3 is TGCGCCAGCAGCCAAGATCCCCAGACAGGGGACTATGGCTACACCTTC.

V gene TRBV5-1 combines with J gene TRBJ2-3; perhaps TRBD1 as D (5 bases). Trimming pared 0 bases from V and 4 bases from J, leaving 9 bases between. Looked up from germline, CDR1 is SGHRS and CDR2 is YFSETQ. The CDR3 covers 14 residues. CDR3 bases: TGCGCCAGCAGCTTGGTTGGGGCCGCAGATACGCAGTATTTT. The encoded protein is CASSLVGAADTQYF.

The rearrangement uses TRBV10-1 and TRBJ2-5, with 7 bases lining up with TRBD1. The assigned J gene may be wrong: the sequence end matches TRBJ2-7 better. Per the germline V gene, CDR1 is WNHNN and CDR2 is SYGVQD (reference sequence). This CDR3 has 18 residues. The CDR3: CASSELWFPGQAFYEQYF. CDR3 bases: TGCGCCAGCAGTGAACTTTGGTTTCCCGGACAGGCCTTCTACGAGCAGTACTTC.

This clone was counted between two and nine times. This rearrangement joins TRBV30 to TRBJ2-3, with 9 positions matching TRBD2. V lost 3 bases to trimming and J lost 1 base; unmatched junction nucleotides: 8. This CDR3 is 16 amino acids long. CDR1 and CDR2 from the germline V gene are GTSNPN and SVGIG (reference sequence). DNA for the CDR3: TGTGCCTGGAGGACCTGGGCTAGCGGGGGCACAGATACGCAGTATTTT. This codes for CAWRTWASGGTDTQYF.

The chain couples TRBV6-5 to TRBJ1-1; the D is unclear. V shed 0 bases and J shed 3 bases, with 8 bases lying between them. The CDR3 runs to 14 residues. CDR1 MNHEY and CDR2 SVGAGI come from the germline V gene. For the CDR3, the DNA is TGTGCCAGCAGTTACTCGAGAGGGTACACTGAAGCTTTCTTT. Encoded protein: CASSYSRGYTEAFF.

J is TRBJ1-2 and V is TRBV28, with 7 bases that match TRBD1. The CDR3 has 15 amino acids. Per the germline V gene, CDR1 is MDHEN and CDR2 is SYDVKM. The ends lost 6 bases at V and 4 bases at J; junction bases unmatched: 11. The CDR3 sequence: CASSTTKGQTYGYTF. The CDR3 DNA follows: TGTGCCAGCAGCACAACCAAGGGACAGACCTATGGCTACACCTTC.

The CDR3 nucleotides are TGTGCCAGCAGCTTAGGTTCGGGGAGTAACTATGGCTACACCTTC. Translating gives CASSLGSGSNYGYTF. The V call is TRBV7-8, the J call TRBJ1-2; D remains ambiguous. V was shortened by 1 base and J by 1 base, with 10 bases between the two germline ends. The CDR3 has 15 amino acids. The germline gives CDR1 SGHVS, CDR2 FQNEAQ.

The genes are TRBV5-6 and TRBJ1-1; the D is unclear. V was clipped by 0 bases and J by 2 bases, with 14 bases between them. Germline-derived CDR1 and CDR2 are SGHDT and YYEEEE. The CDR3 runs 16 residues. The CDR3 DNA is TGTGCCAGCAGCTTGGATCTTGGCCCGACAAACACTGAAGCTTTCTTT. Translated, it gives CASSLDLGPTNTEAFF.

The CDR3 DNA follows: TGTGCCTGGAGGGACAGGGGCTACGAGCAGTACTTC. Amino acids: CAWRDRGYEQYF. The chain links TRBV30 to TRBJ2-7; 9 positions match TRBD1. From germline, CDR1 is GTSNPN and CDR2 SVGIG (reference sequence). The junction had 0 bases not matched to a gene; V was cut back by 3 bases and J by 3 bases. This CDR3 contains 12 residues. Full variable domain (outside the CDR3, taken from reference TRBV30 and TRBJ2-7): SQTIHQWPATLVQPVGSPLSLECTVEGTSNPNLYWYRQAAGRGLQLLFYSVGIGQISSEVPQNLSASRPQDRQFILSSKKLLLSDSGFYLCAWRDRGYEQYFGPGTRLTVT.

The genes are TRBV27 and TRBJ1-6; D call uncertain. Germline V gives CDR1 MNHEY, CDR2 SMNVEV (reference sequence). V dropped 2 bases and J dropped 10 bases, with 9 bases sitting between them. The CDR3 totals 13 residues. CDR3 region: CASSLGEYSPLHF. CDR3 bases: TGTGCCAGCAGTTTAGGGGAGTACTCACCCCTCCACTTT.

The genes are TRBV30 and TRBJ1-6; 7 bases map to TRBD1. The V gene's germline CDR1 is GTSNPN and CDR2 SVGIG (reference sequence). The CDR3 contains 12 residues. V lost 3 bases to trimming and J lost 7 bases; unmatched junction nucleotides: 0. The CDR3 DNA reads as TGTGCCTGGAGACAGGGGAATTCACCCCTCCACTTT. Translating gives CAWRQGNSPLHF.

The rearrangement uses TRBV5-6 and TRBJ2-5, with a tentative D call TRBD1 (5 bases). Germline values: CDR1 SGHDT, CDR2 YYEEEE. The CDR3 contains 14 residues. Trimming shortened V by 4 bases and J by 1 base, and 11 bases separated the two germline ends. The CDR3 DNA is TGTGCCAGCAGCCCGGGCAGGGCCCAAGAGACCCAGTACTTC. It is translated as CASSPGRAQETQYF.